One and the same sample provided the 17 T cell receptor beta chains below, sequenced in a study of cytomegalovirus exposure and HLA in healthy donors. Libraries were prepared by immunoSEQ multiplex PCR; TCRdb keeps only in-frame clonotypes and omits some of them. The sample has 75,000 to 95,000 clones; about 96% are singletons. Material: PBMCs. The receptors shown here come from a man younger than 35 in good health and CMV-seronegative.

The genes are TRBV5-6 and TRBJ1-1; D unclear. Trimming pared 7 bases from V and 5 bases from J, leaving 15 bases between. The CDR3 is 13 amino acids. Germline V gives CDR1 SGHDT, CDR2 YYEEEE. The CDR3 DNA follows: TGTGCCAGCGGCCTAACGGGGAAAACTGAAGCTTTCTTT. Translating it yields CASGLTGKTEAFF.

V gene TRBV7-8 combines with J gene TRBJ1-1; TRBD1 aligns across 9 bases. CDR1 SGHVS and CDR2 FQNEAQ come from the germline V gene. The ends lost 5 bases at V and 7 bases at J; junction bases unmatched: 8. The CDR3 runs to 14 residues. DNA for the CDR3: TGTGCCAGCAGCGCAGACAGGGGGTTGAGTGAAGCTTTCTTT. It translates to CASSADRGLSEAFF.

The chain couples TRBV18 to TRBJ2-3; perhaps TRBD2 as D (6 bases). V lost 3 bases to trimming and J lost 3 bases, with 13 bases between them. The CDR3 extends over 15 amino acids. Germline V gives CDR1 KGHSH, CDR2 LQKENI. CDR3 sequence: CASSPEGTDTDTQYF. The DNA of the CDR3 is TGTGCCAGCTCACCGGAGGGGACGGATACAGATACGCAGTATTTT.

The V and J genes are TRBV7-9 and TRBJ2-3, with a possible D match to TRBD2 (6 bases). There are 16 residues in the CDR3. The ends were cut back, 3 bases at V and 4 bases at J, with 17 bases in the middle. Per the germline V gene, CDR1 is SEHNR and CDR2 is FQNEAQ (reference sequence). For the CDR3, the DNA is TGTGCCAGCAGCTTCTGGGGGAGGAGTATGGCAGATACGCAGTATTTT. Its protein is CASSFWGRSMADTQYF. The entire variable domain, with the rest obtained from reference TRBV7-9 and TRBJ2-3, is as follows: DTGVSQNPRHKITKRGQNVTFRCDPISEHNRLYWYRQTLGQGPEFLTYFQNEAQLEKSRLLSDRFSAERPKGSFSTLEIQRTEQGDSAMYLCASSFWGRSMADTQYFGPGTRLTVL.

The chain recombines TRBV7-3 with TRBJ2-5; D gene unclear. Per the germline V gene, CDR1 is SGHTA and CDR2 is FQGTGA. This CDR3 has 13 residues. The V gene lost 2 bases and the J gene lost 4 bases, with 8 bases spanning the gap. The CDR3 DNA reads as TGTGCCAGCAGCTTAGGCCGTGCAGAGACCCAGTACTTC. It translates to CASSLGRAETQYF.

CDR3 coding DNA: TGCGCCAGCAGCGCGCTATCCGGGACAACTGGAAACACCATATATTTT. Amino acid sequence: CASSALSGTTGNTIYF. The chain recombines TRBV5-1 with TRBJ1-3, with a possible D match to TRBD1 (6 bases). Trimming took 4 bases from V and 2 from J, leaving 16 bases between them. Germline V lookup: CDR1 SGHRS, CDR2 YFSETQ. This CDR3 has 16 amino acids.

This sequence joins TRBV6-5 and TRBJ2-7; 9 bases fit TRBD1. V was clipped by 5 bases and J by 7 bases; unmatched bases: 9. The CDR3 has 14 amino acids. Per germline, CDR1 MNHEY and CDR2 SVGAGI. CDR3 nucleotide sequence: TGTGCCAGCAGTGGCGGGACAGGGAGGAAAGAGCAGTACTTC. Protein sequence: CASSGGTGRKEQYF.

J is TRBJ2-5 and V is TRBV9; 10 bases agree with TRBD1. This CDR3 comprises 14 residues. The V segment lost 2 bases and the J segment 5 bases; nucleotides outside the gene matches: 3. Germline V gives CDR1 SGDLS, CDR2 YYNGEE. This CDR3 reads CASSVTGGGETQYF. The CDR3, as DNA: TGTGCCAGCAGCGTGACAGGGGGCGGGGAGACCCAGTACTTC.

The chain combines TRBV4-1 with TRBJ1-4; 9 nucleotides match TRBD1. CDR3 length equals 15 residues. Losses at the gene ends were 3 bases for V and 8 bases for J; bases not matched to a gene: 7. The germline V gene encodes CDR1 MGHRA and CDR2 YSYEKL. Here the CDR3 reads CASSQGTGRGEKLFF. CDR3 DNA: TGCGCCAGCAGCCAGGGGACAGGGAGAGGAGAAAAACTGTTTTTT.

V gene TRBV2 combines with J gene TRBJ2-5; 9 nucleotides align to TRBD1. V shed 7 bases and J 0 bases; nucleotides not matched to a gene: 6. The V gene's germline CDR1 is SNHLY and CDR2 FYNNEI. The CDR3 spans 15 residues. As DNA, the CDR3 is TGTGCCAGCACCCGGGACAGGGCCTACCAAGAGACCCAGTACTTC. This sequence encodes CASTRDRAYQETQYF.

The chain links TRBV29-1 to TRBJ2-2; TRBD2 agrees at 8 bases. Germline assignment: CDR1 SQVTM and CDR2 ANQGSEA. The CDR3 has 16 residues. J gave up 2 bases and V 7 bases, and 12 bases lay outside the gene matches. The CDR3 DNA reads TGCAGCGCCCGACGGGGGGGGAGGGCCAACACCGGGGAGCTGTTTTTT. Translation gives CSARRGGRANTGELFF.

V usage is TRBV7-9 and J usage is TRBJ2-3; the D is unclear. The V gene's germline CDR1 is SEHNR and CDR2 FQNEAQ (reference sequence). This CDR3 region has 14 residues. V was shortened by 6 bases and J by 5 bases, with 15 bases between the two germline ends. The CDR3 is CASSSSEVGDTQYF. CDR3 DNA: TGTGCCAGCAGTTCAAGCGAAGTTGGAGATACGCAGTATTTT.

Of note for this clone: A read error may account for a junction end that differs from germline. The V gene is TRBV30, the J gene TRBJ2-2; D is perhaps TRBD2 (5 bases). The CDR3 is 11 amino acids. Germline CDR1 and CDR2: GTSNPN and SVGIG (reference sequence). CDR3 nucleotide sequence: TGTGCCTCCCCCCTGGGCCGGGGAGCTGTTTTT. This encodes CASPLGRGAVF. The whole variable domain, filled in from reference TRBV30 and TRBJ2-2, reads SQTIHQWPATLVQPVGSPLSLECTVEGTSNPNLYWYRQAAGRGLQLLFYSVGIGQISSEVPQNLSASRPQDRQFILSSKKLLLSDSGFYLCASPLGRGAVFGEGSRLTVL.

The V gene is TRBV29-1, the J gene TRBJ1-2; no definite D call. This CDR3 has 13 amino acids. The germline CDR1 and CDR2 sequences are SQVTM and ANQGSEA. V was trimmed by 4 bases and J by 2 bases, leaving 11 bases between them. The CDR3 sequence: CSVVNEGNYGYTF. As DNA, the CDR3 is TGCAGCGTTGTAAATGAGGGAAACTATGGCTACACCTTC. Variable domain in full (rest from reference TRBV29-1 and TRBJ1-2): SAVISQKPSRDICQRGTSLTIQCQVDSQVTMMFWYRQQPGQSLTLIATANQGSEATYESGFVIDKFPISRPNLTFSTLTVSNMSPEDSSIYLCSVVNEGNYGYTFGSGTRLTVV.

The gene calls are TRBV4-1 and TRBJ1-5; D gene ambiguous. The CDR3 has 17 amino acids. The V and J ends lost 0 bases and 0 bases respectively, with 12 bases between them. Germline V lookup: CDR1 MGHRA, CDR2 YSYEKL. The CDR3 DNA reads TGCGCCAGCAGCCAAGAAGCGTCAGATTATAGCAATCAGCCCCAGCATTTT. Translating gives CASSQEASDYSNQPQHF.

This CDR3 is CASSVSRGSSYEQYF. The DNA for the CDR3 is TGTGCCAGCAGCGTATCGAGGGGGAGCTCCTACGAGCAGTACTTC. The chain carries TRBV9 and TRBJ2-7; D is perhaps TRBD1 (6 bases). The CDR3 extends over 15 amino acids. V lost 1 base to trimming and J lost 0 bases, with 11 bases between them. CDR1 and CDR2 (germline): SGDLS, YYNGEE. Full variable domain (missing parts from reference TRBV9 and TRBJ2-7): DSGVTQTPKHLITATGQRVTLRCSPRSGDLSVYWYQQSLDQGLQFLIQYYNGEERAKGNILERFSAQQFPDLHSELNLSSLELGDSALYFCASSVSRGSSYEQYFGPGTRLTVT.

The rearrangement links TRBV19 to TRBJ1-4; tentative D call: TRBD1 (6 bases). V lost 9 bases, J lost 6 bases, and 29 bases lay in between. There are 18 residues in the CDR3. The germline CDR1 and CDR2 sequences are LNHDA and SQIVND (reference sequence). The CDR3 here is CASSLTQGTIILDEKLFF. The CDR3 DNA is TGTGCCAGCTCTTTAACCCAGGGGACTATCATCCTAGATGAAAAACTGTTTTTT.